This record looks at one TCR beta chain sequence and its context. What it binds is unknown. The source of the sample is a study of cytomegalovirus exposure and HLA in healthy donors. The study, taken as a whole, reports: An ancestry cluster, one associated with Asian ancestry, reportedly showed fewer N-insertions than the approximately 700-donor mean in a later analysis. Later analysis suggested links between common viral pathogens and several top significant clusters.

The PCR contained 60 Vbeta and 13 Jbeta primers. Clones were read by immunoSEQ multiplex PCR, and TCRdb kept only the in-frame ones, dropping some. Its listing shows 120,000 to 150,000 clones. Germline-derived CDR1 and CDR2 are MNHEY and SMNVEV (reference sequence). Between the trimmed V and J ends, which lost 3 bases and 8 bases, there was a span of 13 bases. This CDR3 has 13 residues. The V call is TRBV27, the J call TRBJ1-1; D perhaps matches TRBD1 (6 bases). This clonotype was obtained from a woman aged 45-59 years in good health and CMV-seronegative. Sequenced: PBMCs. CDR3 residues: CASSLDSLREAFF. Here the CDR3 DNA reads TGTGCCAGCAGTTTGGACAGTTTAAGGGAAGCTTTCTTT.